What follows is one TCR beta chain and its context. The sample originates from a study of blood T cell repertoires in COVID-19. Study-wide context: Whether acute or convalescent, the COVID-19 samples came from the United States, Italy and Spain. The analysed material was cDNA or gDNA that came from T cells, B-cell-depleted T cells, or PBMCs.

The data were produced by immunoSEQ multiplex PCR, yet TCRdb's version contains in-frame clones alone and is incomplete. The sample has over 150,000 clones, around 90% seen once. Seattle participants joined during active infection and were tracked over time. The CDR3 contains 13 residues. Trimming removed 7 bases from V and 8 bases from J; junction bases left unmatched: 6. The germline gives CDR1 SNHLY, CDR2 FYNNEI. The chain couples TRBV2 to TRBJ2-3; 10 nucleotides line up with TRBD2. The sequenced material came from peripheral blood. The clonotype was recovered from a man younger than 35 with COVID-19, enrolled during active disease. CDR3 nucleotides: TGTGCCAGCACGTTAGCGGGGGGCGGTACGCAGTATTTT. Its translation: CASTLAGGGTQYF.